This T cell receptor beta chain was observed in a study of cytomegalovirus exposure and HLA in healthy donors. Study results and limitations: CMV antigen specificity of three CMV-associated chains was confirmed in vitro.

The germline gives CDR1 MNHEY, CDR2 SVGAGI. V lost 4 bases and J lost 2; bases outside the gene matches: 8. This CDR3 has 16 amino acids. The assay was immunoSEQ multiplex PCR, and TCRdb's table has in-frame clones only and misses some. The sample consists of some 43,000 clones, 80% to 95% of them appearing once. As regards this clone: The antigen remains undetermined.

The clonotype originates from a man between 18 and 35 years old in good health and CMV-seronegative. The V call is TRBV6-5, the J call TRBJ2-3, with 8 bases identical to TRBD2. Source material: PBMCs. CDR3 sequence reads: CASSSWERGLTDTQYF. CDR3 DNA: TGTGCCAGCAGTTCCTGGGAGCGGGGGCTCACAGATACGCAGTATTTT.